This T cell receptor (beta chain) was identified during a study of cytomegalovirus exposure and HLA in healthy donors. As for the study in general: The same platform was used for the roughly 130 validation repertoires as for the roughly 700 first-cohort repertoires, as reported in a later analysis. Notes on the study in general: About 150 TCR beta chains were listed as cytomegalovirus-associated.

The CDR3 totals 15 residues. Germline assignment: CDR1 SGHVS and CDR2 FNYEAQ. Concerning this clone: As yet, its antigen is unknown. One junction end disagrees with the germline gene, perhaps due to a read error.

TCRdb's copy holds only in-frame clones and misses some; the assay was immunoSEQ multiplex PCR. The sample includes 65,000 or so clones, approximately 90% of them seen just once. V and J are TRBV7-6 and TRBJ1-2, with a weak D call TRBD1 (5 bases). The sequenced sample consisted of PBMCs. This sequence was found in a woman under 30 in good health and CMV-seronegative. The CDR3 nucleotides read TGTGCCGGCAGCTTAGCGTATGGGGGGAACTATGGCTACACCTTC. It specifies CAGSLAYGGNYGYTF.